The following is a T cell receptor beta chain sequence with its context. Per the germline V gene, CDR1 is LNHDA and CDR2 is SQIVND (reference sequence). This CDR3 contains 11 residues. Trimming pared 7 bases from V and 7 bases from J, leaving 10 bases between. These data originate in a study of T cell changes during pregnancy in multiple sclerosis. Using immunoSEQ multiplex PCR, the repertoire was profiled, and TCRdb retains in-frame clones only, with some absent. Of around 30,000 clones in the sample, 93% were seen once. This receptor was identified in a female donor with multiple sclerosis, enrolled in a pregnancy study. The chain uses TRBV19 and TRBJ1-1; possible D gene TRBD1, 6 bases. The sequenced sample was CD4+ T cells from peripheral blood mononuclear cells, obtained after pregnancy. The CDR3 loop is CASKWGLEAFF. Written as DNA, the CDR3 is TGTGCCAGTAAATGGGGGCTTGAAGCTTTCTTT.